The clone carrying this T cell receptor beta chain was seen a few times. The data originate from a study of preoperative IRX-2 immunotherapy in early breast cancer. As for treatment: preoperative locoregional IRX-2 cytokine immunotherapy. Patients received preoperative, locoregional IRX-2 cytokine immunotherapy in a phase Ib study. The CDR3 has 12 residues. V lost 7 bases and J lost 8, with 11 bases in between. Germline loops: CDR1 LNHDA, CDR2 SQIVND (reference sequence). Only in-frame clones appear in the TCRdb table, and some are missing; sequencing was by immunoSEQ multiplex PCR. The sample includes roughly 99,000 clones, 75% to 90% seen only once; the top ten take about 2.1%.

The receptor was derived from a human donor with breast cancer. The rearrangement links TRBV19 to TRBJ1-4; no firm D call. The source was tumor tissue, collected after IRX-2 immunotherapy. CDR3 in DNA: TGTGCCAGTACCGAGGGCGGCGAAAAACTGTTTTTT. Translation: CASTEGGEKLFF.